The next 27 T cell receptor beta chains were all read from a single sample in a study of PD-1 blockade in classical Hodgkin lymphoma. Measured with immunoSEQ multiplex PCR; TCRdb has only the in-frame clones, and not every one. Among fewer than 30,000 clones listed, roughly 80% were seen once. Time point here: cycle 4 day 1 (C4D1), after 5 to 7 weeks of nivolumab. Each patient relapsed following autologous stem cell transplantation, and prior brentuximab vedotin exposure differed. Thawed PBMCs underwent magnetic negative selection to yield purified CD4+ T cells. Sample: CD4+ T cells from blood, taken before the fourth cycle of nivolumab. These receptors came from a human donor with classical Hodgkin lymphoma.

This chain joins TRBV19 and TRBJ2-1; D is possibly TRBD1 or TRBD2 (6 bases each). V lost 3 bases and J lost 12, with 9 bases in between. Germline assignment: CDR1 LNHDA and CDR2 SQIVND (reference sequence). The length of the CDR3 is 11 residues. The CDR3: CASSMGGGQFF. CDR3 in DNA: TGTGCCAGTAGTATGGGGGGCGGGCAGTTCTTC. The full variable domain, with the rest looked up from reference TRBV19 and TRBJ2-1, is DGGITQSPKYLFRKEGQNVTLSCEQNLNHDAMYWYRQDPGQGLRLIYYSQIVNDFQKGDIAEGYSVSREKKESFPLTVTSAQKNPTAFYLCASSMGGGQFFGPGTRLTVL.

The V and J genes are TRBV5-1 and TRBJ2-3; D not resolved. The CDR3 spans 16 residues. Germline CDR1 SGHRS, CDR2 YFSETQ. V lost 2 bases and J lost 2, with 15 bases in between. This CDR3 reads CASSFPGGQITDTQYF. The CDR3 nucleotides read TGCGCCAGCAGCTTCCCCGGTGGGCAGATCACAGATACGCAGTATTTT.

This clone showed up just a few times. DNA of the CDR3: TGTGCCAGCAGTTTGGTAGCGGGAGCCTACGAGCAGTACTTC. Its translation is CASSLVAGAYEQYF. The chain is built from TRBV28 and TRBJ2-7, with 9 bases that match TRBD2. The CDR3 is made up of 14 amino acids. V was pared by 3 bases and J by 2 bases, with 2 bases of the junction left unmatched. Germline assignment: CDR1 MDHEN and CDR2 SYDVKM.

A single count supports this clone. The gene calls are TRBV6-1 and TRBJ2-5; D is possibly TRBD1 (6 bases). Trimming cost V 6 bases and J 2 bases, with 13 bases left between them. The CDR3 length is 14 residues. The germline gives CDR1 MNHNS, CDR2 SASEGT. The CDR3 loop is CASRIQGPQETQYF. CDR3 in DNA: TGTGCCAGCAGGATACAGGGTCCTCAAGAGACCCAGTACTTC.

The table lists this clone with a count of one. The J gene is TRBJ2-7, the V gene TRBV28; D call uncertain. The CDR3 consists of 11 residues. V shed 7 bases and J shed 5 bases, with 9 bases lying between them. CDR1 and CDR2 (germline): MDHEN, SYDVKM. In DNA, the CDR3 is TGTGCCAGCACCACGAAGCACGAGCAGTACTTC. Its protein is CASTTKHEQYF.

The chain uses TRBV2 and TRBJ1-5; D gene unclear. The length of the CDR3 is 15 residues. Per germline, CDR1 SNHLY and CDR2 FYNNEI. Trimming removed 4 bases at V and 2 bases at J, with 12 bases between. CDR3 coding DNA: TGTGCCAGCAGTGGCCAGAGCATGGGCAATCAGCCCCAGCATTTT. Translation gives CASSGQSMGNQPQHF.

This chain joins TRBV5-1 and TRBJ1-1; D gene uncertain. This CDR3 is 13 amino acids long. V lost 4 bases to trimming and J lost 3 bases, with 10 bases between them. CDR1 and CDR2 from the germline V gene are SGHRS and YFSETQ. The CDR3 reads CASSVVAHTEAFF. The CDR3 DNA is TGCGCCAGCAGCGTCGTCGCACACACTGAAGCTTTCTTT.

V is TRBV6-5 and J is TRBJ1-2; D unclear. The CDR3 loop spans 13 amino acids. The germline V gene encodes CDR1 MNHEY and CDR2 SVGAGI. V shed 0 bases and J shed 7 bases, with 9 bases lying between them. In DNA form, the CDR3 reads TGTGCCAGCAGTTACTCGAAGGCTGGTGGCTACACCTTC. Its translation is CASSYSKAGGYTF.

The chain has TRBV19 and TRBJ2-2; unclear D gene. Germline-derived CDR1 and CDR2 are LNHDA and SQIVND (reference sequence). The CDR3 runs to 14 residues. V lost 6 bases and J 0 bases, leaving 8 bases between the germline ends. In nucleotides, the CDR3 is TGTGCCAGTAGGCCAGGCCCGAACACCGGGGAGCTGTTTTTT. Amino acid sequence: CASRPGPNTGELFF.

The CDR3 loop is CASSLPGIHGYTF. The CDR3 DNA reads TGTGCCAGCAGCTTGCCAGGGATCCATGGCTACACCTTC. The V call is TRBV5-4, the J call TRBJ1-2; D may be TRBD1 (5 bases). Germline V CDR1 and CDR2: SGHNT, YYREEE (reference sequence). The CDR3 is 13 amino acids. Trimming took off 1 base at V and 6 bases at J, with 10 bases between the two ends.

The chain recombines TRBV4-1 with TRBJ2-3; TRBD2 matches at 12 bases. Germline V gene data show CDR1 as MGHRA and CDR2 as YSYEKL. J was trimmed by 0 bases and V by 1 base; bases with no gene match: 8. The CDR3 length is 19 residues. The DNA for the CDR3 is TGCGCCAGCAGCCAAGCTGGGACTAGCGGGCCGACTAGCACAGATACGCAGTATTTT. It specifies CASSQAGTSGPTSTDTQYF.

In its sample, this clone was seen once. The rearrangement links TRBV6-4 to TRBJ1-2, with D possibly matching TRBD1 (6 bases). Germline loops: CDR1 MRHNA, CDR2 SNTAGT. This CDR3 comprises 16 residues. V was trimmed by 5 bases and J by 3 bases, leaving 19 bases between them. The CDR3 DNA sequence: TGTGCCAGCAGTAGGGATGGGGGGCTCCTCCACTATGGCTACACCTTC. Its protein is CASSRDGGLLHYGYTF.

There are a few counts of this clone. The rearrangement uses TRBV5-4 and TRBJ2-1; D remains unclear. V was pared by 3 bases and J by 1 base, with 11 bases between. Germline CDR1 SGHNT, CDR2 YYREEE (reference sequence). The CDR3 extends over 15 amino acids. Here the CDR3 reads CASSSAGVSYNEQFF. Here the CDR3 DNA reads TGTGCCAGCAGCTCGGCTGGGGTATCCTACAATGAGCAGTTCTTC.

The J gene is TRBJ1-5, the V gene TRBV27, with a weak D call TRBD1 (5 bases). V was cut by 7 bases and J by 0 bases, with 13 bases left in between. Germline CDR1 is MNHEY and CDR2 is SMNVEV (reference sequence). The CDR3 covers 15 residues. The CDR3 bases are TGTGCCAGCATCCTTCAGGGAATTAGCAATCAGCCCCAGCATTTT. It is translated as CASILQGISNQPQHF.

This clone is a singleton in its sample. This chain joins TRBV12-5 and TRBJ2-2; perhaps TRBD2 as D (5 bases). The V gene's germline CDR1 is LGHNT and CDR2 FRNRAP. Deletions cut 6 bases from V and 4 bases from J, with 27 bases between. The CDR3 has 19 residues. Here the CDR3 DNA reads TGTGCTAGTGGCCGCCACCTGGACTTATCATTCCTGCCCACCGGGGAGCTGTTTTTT. Translated: CASGRHLDLSFLPTGELFF.

The rearrangement links TRBV10-3 to TRBJ2-1, with D hard to call. Trimming removed 3 bases at V and 3 bases at J, with 12 bases between. The CDR3 has 15 amino acids. The germline V gene encodes CDR1 ENHRY and CDR2 SYGVKD. The CDR3 loop reads CAISDPRTYYNEQFF. Written as DNA, the CDR3 is TGTGCCATCAGTGACCCAAGGACCTACTACAATGAGCAGTTCTTC.

The chain links TRBV6-5 to TRBJ2-3; D is undetermined. CDR1 and CDR2 from the germline V gene are MNHEY and SVGAGI. This CDR3 comprises 14 residues. Trimming took off 2 bases at V and 6 bases at J, with 12 bases between the two ends. The CDR3 region is CASSYAGFADTQYF. The CDR3 coding sequence is TGTGCCAGCAGTTACGCCGGTTTCGCTGATACGCAGTATTTT.

V gene TRBV30 combines with J gene TRBJ2-5, with unresolved D. The CDR3 runs 13 residues. Germline V lookup: CDR1 GTSNPN, CDR2 SVGIG (reference sequence). V was shortened by 0 bases and J by 4 bases, with 9 bases between the two germline ends. The CDR3 coding sequence is TGTGCCTGGAGTGTAAACGCAGGAGAGACCCAGTACTTC. Its translation: CAWSVNAGETQYF.

CDR3 coding DNA: TGTGCCAGCAGACGGGACATCACAGATACGCAGTATTTT. Amino acid sequence: CASRRDITDTQYF. The chain links TRBV5-4 to TRBJ2-3, with D tentatively TRBD1 (6 bases). Trimming pared 5 bases from V and 2 bases from J, leaving 9 bases between. The CDR3 runs to 13 residues. Germline CDR1 reads SGHNT; CDR2 reads YYREEE (reference sequence).

The chain recombines TRBV15 with TRBJ1-5; no reliable D call. With 4 bases removed from V and 5 bases from J, the gap between germline ends came to 12 bases. CDR3 length: 14 residues. The V gene's germline CDR1 is LNHNV and CDR2 YYDKDF (reference sequence). This CDR3 is CATSIDEGYQPQHF. The CDR3 bases are TGTGCCACCAGCATAGACGAGGGTTATCAGCCCCAGCATTTT.

The chain is built from TRBV11-2 and TRBJ2-5; TRBD1 is a possible D gene (6 bases). Germline V lookup: CDR1 SGHAT, CDR2 FQNNGV. Trimming shortened V by 2 bases and J by 7 bases, and 14 bases separated the two germline ends. The CDR3 consists of 14 residues. CDR3 protein: CASSLRTEPGTQYF. The CDR3 nucleotides read TGTGCCAGCAGCTTAAGGACAGAGCCGGGGACCCAGTACTTC.

This clone was detected once. The genes are TRBV12-2 and TRBJ2-7; whether TRBD1, the table's D call, matches the DNA was not checked. TRBV12-2 is reported as a pseudogene. The CDR3 is 16 residues long. The CDR3, as DNA: TGTGCAAGTCGCTTAGCGCAAACCCAGGGCTCCTACGAGCAGTACTTC. As protein: CASRLAQTQGSYEQYF.

V and J are TRBV27 and TRBJ2-7; TRBD1 is a possible D gene (7 bases). The CDR3 runs to 12 residues. Germline V gene sequence: CDR1 MNHEY, CDR2 SMNVEV (reference sequence). V lost 6 bases to trimming and J lost 7 bases, with 13 bases between them. CDR3 coding DNA: TGTGCCAGCAGGGAACAGGGGAGGGAGCAGTACTTC. Translated: CASREQGREQYF.

The chain joins TRBV2 to TRBJ2-3; D is ambiguous. Germline lookup yields CDR1 SNHLY and CDR2 FYNNEI. V dropped 6 bases and J dropped 1 base, with 8 bases sitting between them. This CDR3 is 13 amino acids long. In DNA, the CDR3 is TGTGCCAGCAGCGTGTCGGGCACAGATACGCAGTATTTT. This gives the protein CASSVSGTDTQYF.

The chain links TRBV9 to TRBJ2-2, with 8 positions matching TRBD1. The CDR3 loop spans 16 amino acids. V gave up 0 bases and J gave up 6 bases; unmatched junction bases: 7. The V gene's germline CDR1 is SGDLS and CDR2 YYNGEE. This CDR3 reads CASSVGTGSYPGELFF. In DNA form, the CDR3 reads TGTGCCAGCAGCGTAGGGACAGGGTCATACCCCGGGGAGCTGTTTTTT.

The chain employs TRBV10-3 and TRBJ2-1, with 13 bases aligning to TRBD2. V trimming: 3 bases; J trimming: 8 bases; junction bases outside the gene matches: 7. The germline CDR1 and CDR2 sequences are ENHRY and SYGVKD. This CDR3 is built from 16 residues. CDR3 in amino acids: CAISDALAGGHYEQFF. CDR3 DNA: TGTGCCATCAGTGACGCACTAGCGGGGGGGCACTATGAGCAGTTCTTC.

J is TRBJ1-4 and V is TRBV7-2; a possible D gene is TRBD1 (6 bases). V lost 2 bases and J 5 bases, leaving 9 bases between the germline ends. CDR3 length: 14 amino acids. Germline assignment: CDR1 SGHTA and CDR2 FQGNSA. The CDR3 is CASSLRQENEKLFF. CDR3 in DNA: TGTGCCAGCAGCTTAAGACAGGAAAATGAAAAACTGTTTTTT.